What follows is one T cell receptor beta chain and its context. This clonotype came up many times. Its antigen is not yet known. It has no much larger one-base neighbor in the sample; base qualities were not kept. These data originate in a study of CD8 T cells in ankylosing spondylitis (dated by TCRdb to between 2016 and 2019). At the level of the whole study: The study profiled T cell receptor beta repertoires in healthy donors and ankylosing spondylitis patients to find disease-linked TCR variants. Peripheral blood was sampled, and synovial fluid was also collected from ankylosing spondylitis patients. The whole study cohort included over 85 healthy donors and roughly 24 ankylosing spondylitis patients.

The full study reports these points: A TCR beta motif made up of several highly homologous amino acid variants appeared to be characteristic of blood from ankylosing spondylitis patients. A CD8+ phenotype was shown by the disease-linked clones, which were found at relatively low frequencies in peripheral blood. According to the report, matched synovial fluid samples from ankylosing spondylitis patients were significantly enriched for the disease-linked clones. Some motif variants were previously reported in synovial fluid and blood of reactive arthritis patients, suggesting common disease-initiation mechanisms.

The sample was run on an Illumina HiSeq 2500. Quantitative 5'-RACE with molecular barcodes was used to prepare TCR beta libraries. For the original study's pipeline: A new computational method, built on a probabilistic model of VDJ rearrangement, was used to identify disease-linked TCR variants. TCRdb applied fastp at Q25 and MiXCR to the public reads, then kept only in-frame beta chains. Under each unique CDR3 protein, matching rows form one entry showing the most common genes and DNA. It is TCRdb's table, rather than the study itself, that gives the V and J calls and clone size. This sample gives some 240,000 distinct CDR3 sequences in total; approximately 9% of them show up just once. Of the sample, under 7.5% is held by the ten largest clones. This TCR derives from a male donor with ankylosing spondylitis or in good health (not recorded which). Sequenced sample: blood, either unsorted or a sorted T cell fraction (not recorded which).

The DNA sequence reads TGTGCCAGCAGTTTAGGGACAGGGTACTTCAATGAGCAGTTCTTC. It specifies CASSLGTGYFNEQFF. This receptor chain uses TRBV12-3 or TRBV12-4 and TRBJ2-1; TRBD1 lines up with 8 middle nucleotides. The junction shows trimming of 1 base on V and 6 bases on J, and the gene matches do not reach 5 bases of it. Counted from cysteine to phenylalanine, this CDR3 has 15 amino acids. Only the CDR3 DNA stays, 45 bases, in frame from base 1.